The sequence of this T cell receptor beta chain was determined in a study of T-cell reconstitution after alpha-beta-depleted transplantation in children. This clonotype was picked up many times. The CDR3 is 20 residues long. J lost 3 bases, V lost 0 bases, and 17 bases had no gene match. The germline V gene has CDR1 LGHNA and CDR2 YSLEER. Unique molecular identifiers were built into the TCRbeta library. Each CDR3 protein gets one entry after TCRdb re-called the PCR reads with MiXCR. The sample consists of some 200,000 distinct CDR3 sequences, about 6.3% of them appearing once. V and J are TRBV4-3 and TRBJ2-7; 10 positions agree with TRBD2. This material consisted of PBMCs from the stem cell graft donor, taken from the stem cell graft. This receptor was obtained from a human donor who donated a stem cell graft to a child with Wiskott-Aldrich syndrome. The CDR3: CASSQDHPIGLAEQVYEQYF. In DNA form, the CDR3 reads TGCGCCAGCAGCCAAGATCATCCAATTGGACTAGCGGAACAGGTCTACGAGCAGTACTTC.